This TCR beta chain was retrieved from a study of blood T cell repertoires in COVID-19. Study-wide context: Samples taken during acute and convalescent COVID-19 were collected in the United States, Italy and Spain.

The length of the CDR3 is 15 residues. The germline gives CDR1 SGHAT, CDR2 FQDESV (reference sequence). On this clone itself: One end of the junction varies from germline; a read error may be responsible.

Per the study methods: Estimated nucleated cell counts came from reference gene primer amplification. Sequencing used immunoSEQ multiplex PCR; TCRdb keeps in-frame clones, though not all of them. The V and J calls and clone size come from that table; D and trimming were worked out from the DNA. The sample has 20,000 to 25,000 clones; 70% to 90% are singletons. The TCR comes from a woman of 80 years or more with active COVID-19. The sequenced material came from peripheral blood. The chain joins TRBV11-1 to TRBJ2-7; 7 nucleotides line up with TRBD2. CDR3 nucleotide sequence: TGTGCCCGCAGCCTGGCGTGGGGGGGGGCCTACGAGCAGTACTTC. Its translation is CARSLAWGGAYEQYF.